Presented here are 24 T cell receptor beta chains from one specimen sequenced in a study of blood T cells in healthy people across ages. Next came a second PCR, run for about 7 to 12 cycles, which used a sample-barcoded 5' primer along with a J-beta primer mix. Via MiXCR, TCRdb re-called the 5' RACE reads, giving one row per CDR3 protein. The sample yields approximately 360,000 distinct CDR3 sequences, 50% to 60% seen once. Sequencing used blood. The receptors originated from a man aged 60 to 75 in good health.

This clonotype occurred many times. This chain uses TRBV4-2 with TRBJ2-1; the match to TRBD2 covers 7 bases. The trim removed 1 base at V and 2 bases at J, leaving 5 bases unmatched. The CDR3 is made up of 16 amino acids. Germline CDR1 is LGHNA and CDR2 is YNFKEQ. The CDR3 spells CASSQVRGGAYNEQFF. In nucleotides, the CDR3 is TGTGCCAGCAGCCAAGTCCGCGGGGGTGCCTACAATGAGCAGTTCTTC.

There are a few counts of this clonotype. The chain recombines TRBV7-2 with TRBJ2-1; 10 nucleotides match TRBD2. The ends lost 5 bases at V and 7 bases at J; junction bases unmatched: 5. CDR3 size: 14 residues. Germline V gene lookup returns CDR1 SGHTA and CDR2 FQGNSA. The chain's CDR3 is CASSLDSGRNEQFF. CDR3 sequence (DNA): TGTGCCAGCAGCCTAGATAGCGGGAGGAATGAGCAGTTCTTC.

The CDR3 spells CAWDRVNEQYF. As DNA, the CDR3 is TGTGCCTGGGATAGAGTCAATGAGCAGTACTTC. The V call is TRBV30, the J call TRBJ2-1; no firm D call. The J call may be mistaken, given a closer DNA end match to TRBJ2-7. Germline CDR1 is GTSNPN and CDR2 is SVGIG (reference sequence). The CDR3 sequence is 11 residues long.

J is TRBJ1-5 and V is TRBV20-1; 8 bases align to TRBD1. Germline trimming cut 5 bases from V and 5 bases from J; bases unmatched to any gene: 5. CDR1 is DFQATT and CDR2 is SNEGSKA in the germline V gene (reference sequence). This CDR3 has 13 residues. For the CDR3, the DNA is TGCAGTGCTCCAGGACAGGGCCATCAGCCCCAGCATTTT. Translating gives CSAPGQGHQPQHF.

Many counts were recorded for this clonotype. The CDR3 DNA reads TGTGCCAGCAGTTTTGGCATTCAGTACTTC. This translates into CASSFGIQYF. The chain uses TRBV12-3 or TRBV12-4 and TRBJ2-4; D uncertain. V shed 3 bases and J shed 9 bases, with 3 bases lying between them. The CDR3 sequence is 10 residues long.

This clonotype was seen more than once but under ten times. CDR3 residues: CASSLKGPGGTQYF. The CDR3 DNA sequence: TGTGCCAGCAGCTTAAAGGGACCTGGGGGGACCCAGTACTTC. The rearrangement links TRBV7-3 to TRBJ2-5, with D perhaps given as TRBD1 or TRBD2 (5 bases each). V lost 1 base and J 7 bases, leaving 13 bases between the germline ends. Germline lookup yields CDR1 SGHTA and CDR2 FQGTGA. The CDR3 loop spans 14 amino acids.

This clonotype is a singleton in its sample. The V gene is TRBV7-2, the J gene TRBJ2-7; D is perhaps TRBD2 (7 bases). The CDR3 is made up of 15 amino acids. V was shortened by 5 bases and J by 7 bases, with 21 bases between the two germline ends. Germline V CDR1 and CDR2: SGHTA, FQGNSA. The CDR3 loop reads CASSPGGGGSDEQYF. Written as DNA, the CDR3 is TGTGCCAGCAGCCCCGGAGGGGGGGGCTCCGATGAGCAGTACTTC.

This clonotype came up many times. The chain recombines TRBV12-3 or TRBV12-4 with TRBJ1-2; no clear D. Between the trimmed V and J ends, which lost 6 bases and 1 base, there was a span of 6 bases. The CDR3 consists of 12 residues. CDR3 DNA sequence: TGTGCCAGCAGCGGGGATAACTATGGCTACACCTTC. Translating it yields CASSGDNYGYTF.

This clonotype was seen a handful of times. J is TRBJ2-7 and V is TRBV4-3; 12 bases align to TRBD2. The trim removed 4 bases at V and 3 bases at J, leaving 4 bases unmatched. This CDR3 spans 15 amino acids. Germline CDR1 reads LGHNA; CDR2 reads YSLEER. The CDR3 sequence: CASSPGLAGLYEQYF. The CDR3 DNA reads TGCGCCAGCAGCCCTGGACTAGCGGGGCTCTACGAGCAGTACTTC.

The chain combines TRBV20-1 with TRBJ2-2; 9 nucleotides match TRBD2. This CDR3 has 17 residues. V shed 6 bases and J 5 bases; nucleotides not matched to a gene: 16. Germline CDR1 DFQATT, CDR2 SNEGSKA (reference sequence). The chain's CDR3 is CSAVRLGGGARTGELFF. CDR3 DNA: TGCAGTGCCGTGCGTCTCGGCGGGGGGGCCCGGACCGGGGAGCTGTTTTTT.

In its sample, this clonotype was seen many times. The chain couples TRBV7-2 to TRBJ2-5, with D perhaps TRBD2 (5 bases). The CDR3 is made up of 15 amino acids. Trimming shortened V by 4 bases and J by 5 bases, and 17 bases separated the two germline ends. Germline V lookup: CDR1 SGHTA, CDR2 FQGNSA. Written as DNA, the CDR3 is TGTGCCAGCAGCTCCACAACGGACTTCGGGGAGACCCAGTACTTC. Its translation: CASSSTTDFGETQYF.

With regard to this clonotype: This could be a read error, since a much larger clone is one nucleotide away. J is TRBJ2-1 and V is TRBV5-1, with a weak D call TRBD1 (6 bases). Between the trimmed V and J ends, which lost 3 bases and 2 bases, there was a span of 12 bases. The CDR3 is 15 amino acids. Germline V gene sequence: CDR1 SGHRS, CDR2 YFSETQ. The CDR3 bases are TGCGCCAGCAGCTGGAACAGGGCGGCCTACAATGAGCAGTTCTTC. Its translation: CASSWNRAAYNEQFF.

This clonotype has ten or more counts. The J gene is TRBJ2-5, the V gene TRBV27; 9 nucleotides align to TRBD2. The germline gives CDR1 MNHEY, CDR2 SMNVEV (reference sequence). V shed 6 bases, J shed 5 bases, and the junction held 10 bases outside the gene matches. The CDR3 is made up of 15 amino acids. This CDR3 reads CASRLSSGRGETQYF. CDR3 in DNA: TGTGCCAGCAGGCTGAGTAGCGGGAGAGGGGAGACCCAGTACTTC.

This clonotype was detected only a few times. A much larger clone differs by one base, so this may be a read error. The V gene is TRBV7-2, the J gene TRBJ1-2; weak D call: TRBD1 (6 bases). This CDR3 is built from 14 residues. Germline CDR1 reads SGHTA; CDR2 reads FQGNSA. V lost 1 base and J lost 7, with 13 bases in between. The CDR3 reads CASSLGPDRGGYTF. CDR3 DNA sequence: TGTGCCAGCAGCTTAGGTCCGGACAGAGGTGGCTACACCTTC.

This chain links TRBV20-1 with TRBJ2-1, with 13 bases matching TRBD2. Germline V gives CDR1 DFQATT, CDR2 SNEGSKA (reference sequence). The CDR3 covers 15 residues. V lost 4 bases to trimming and J lost 7 bases; unmatched junction nucleotides: 7. This CDR3 reads CSATSLAGGRNEQFF. The DNA of the CDR3 is TGCAGTGCTACCTCACTAGCGGGAGGGAGGAATGAGCAGTTCTTC.

As to this clonotype: Possible read error: a much larger clone is one base away. Here the CDR3 omits its conserved ending phenylalanine or tryptophan, so a read error is the likely source. The chain uses TRBV7-2 and TRBJ2-1; D is unclear. CDR1 SGHTA and CDR2 FQGNSA come from the germline V gene. The CDR3 contains 13 residues. With 5 bases removed from V and 3 bases from J, the gap between germline ends came to 8 bases. CDR3: CASSVTDYNEQFL. CDR3 bases: TGTGCCAGCAGCGTGACGGACTACAATGAGCAGTTCTTG.

This CDR3 is CSVVGTPHNEQFF. CDR3 bases: TGCAGCGTTGTAGGTACGCCCCACAATGAGCAGTTCTTC. The chain couples TRBV29-1 to TRBJ2-1; D is ambiguous. Trimming shortened V by 4 bases and J by 5 bases, and 12 bases separated the two germline ends. CDR1 and CDR2 (germline): SQVTM, ANQGSEA. The CDR3 is 13 residues long.

The V and J genes are TRBV4-2 and TRBJ1-2, with TRBD1 as a possible D gene (5 bases). The V gene lost 1 base and the J gene lost 5 bases, with 14 bases spanning the gap. The CDR3 covers 15 residues. Germline CDR1 reads LGHNA; CDR2 reads YNFKEQ. DNA of the CDR3: TGTGCCAGCAGCCAAGGCGCCGGGGGGGGATATGGCTACACCTTC. Protein product: CASSQGAGGGYGYTF.

The chain links TRBV20-1 to TRBJ2-3; a possible D gene is TRBD1 (7 bases). The CDR3 is 15 residues long. The germline gives CDR1 DFQATT, CDR2 SNEGSKA (reference sequence). V was clipped by 0 bases and J by 8 bases, with 18 bases between them. CDR3: CSARDQAGGRRTQYF. The CDR3 bases are TGCAGTGCTAGAGATCAGGCAGGGGGGCGTCGTACGCAGTATTTT.

This clonotype has just a few counts. One end of the junction does not line up with germline, which may come from a read error. This rearrangement joins TRBV7-6 to TRBJ1-1, with D possibly TRBD1 on 5 matching bases. Germline CDR1 reads SGHVS; CDR2 reads FNYEAQ. The CDR3 extends over 14 amino acids. DNA of the CDR3: TGCGCCAGCAGCTTGGGGGGGAGTAACACTGAAGCTTTCTTT. Residues: CASSLGGSNTEAFF.

Many counts were recorded for this clonotype. The V and J genes are TRBV4-2 and TRBJ1-4; D call uncertain. Germline lookup yields CDR1 LGHNA and CDR2 YNFKEQ. This CDR3 is 13 amino acids long. The ends were cut back, 8 bases at V and 0 bases at J, with 7 bases in the middle. The DNA of the CDR3 is TGTGCCAGCTCACCCTCAACTAATGAAAAACTGTTTTTT. This translates into CASSPSTNEKLFF.

In nucleotides, the CDR3 is TGCGCCAGCAGCCAAGATACGAGGGAGTGTGGCTACACCTTC. Translated: CASSQDTRECGYTF. This chain links TRBV4-3 with TRBJ1-2; D is uncertain. The V end lost 0 bases, the J end lost 7 bases, and 12 bases lay between the germline ends. In germline, CDR1 is LGHNA, CDR2 YSLEER. This CDR3 is 14 amino acids long.

The chain uses TRBV20-1 and TRBJ2-1; the D gene is possibly TRBD1 (5 bases). The germline V gene encodes CDR1 DFQATT and CDR2 SNEGSKA (reference sequence). This CDR3 is built from 12 residues. Trimming removed 0 bases from V and 10 bases from J, with 10 bases in between. CDR3 bases: TGCAGTGCTAGAGATGGGGCGATAGAGCAGTTCTTC. Amino acids: CSARDGAIEQFF.

The table lists this clonotype with a count of one. This chain uses TRBV15 with TRBJ1-1, with a tentative D call TRBD1 (5 bases). Between the trimmed V and J ends, which lost 0 bases and 2 bases, there was a span of 10 bases. The germline gives CDR1 LNHNV, CDR2 YYDKDF (reference sequence). The CDR3 length is 15 residues. The CDR3 coding sequence is TGTGCCACCAGCAGAGATCTGACAGTTAACACTGAAGCTTTCTTT. This translates into CATSRDLTVNTEAFF.